This T cell receptor beta chain appears in the sequencing data of a study of blood T cell repertoires in COVID-19. Study information: Samples of COVID-19 (acute and convalescent) were obtained from the United States, Italy and Spain. T cells, B-cell-depleted T cells, or PBMCs supplied cDNA or gDNA.

From germline, CDR1 is SGHDT and CDR2 YYEEEE. Trimming shortened V by 0 bases and J by 0 bases, and 11 bases separated the two germline ends. The CDR3 spans 16 residues. Authors' analysis steps: Reference gene primer amplification in the assay estimated nucleated cell counts. The assay was immunoSEQ multiplex PCR, and TCRdb's table has in-frame clones only and misses some. The DNA was the basis for D and trimming; V, J and clone size are from that table. The sample records 100,000 to 150,000 clones, 86% being singletons. The sample comprised peripheral blood. The chain employs TRBV5-6 and TRBJ2-3; no clear D. This sequence was found in a human donor in a cohort sampled during active COVID-19. Here the CDR3 DNA reads TGTGCCAGCAGCTTGGCTGTACTAAGGAGCACAGATACGCAGTATTTT. It specifies CASSLAVLRSTDTQYF.